Reported below is one T cell receptor (beta chain). The source of the sample is a study of blood T cell repertoires in COVID-19. This table comes from immunoSEQ multiplex PCR, and its TCRdb copy is limited to in-frame clones, with some not included. The repertoire holds 50,000 to 65,000 clones, roughly 80% seen once, with 5.5% to 7% in the top ten. With 2 bases removed from V and 2 bases from J, the gap between germline ends came to 9 bases. CDR3 length: 14 residues. The germline CDR1 and CDR2 sequences are SGHNT and YYREEE (reference sequence). The chain has TRBV5-4 and TRBJ2-3; D perhaps matches TRBD1 (5 bases). The sequence came from a woman in her forties or fifties with active or convalescent COVID-19. The specimen was peripheral blood. The CDR3 sequence: CASSLQGVTDTQYF. CDR3 bases: TGTGCCAGCAGCTTACAAGGGGTCACAGATACGCAGTATTTT.